This T cell receptor beta chain was retrieved from a study of T cell responses to AZD1222 COVID-19 vaccine. The study, taken as a whole, reports: Clonal diversity may have been underestimated in mostly white British donors. Regions 160-218 and 743-854 dominated among vaccine-associated CD4 TCRs spanning spike. Vaccination with two AZD1222 doses was followed by a rise in Spike-specific TCR breadth and depth. Without day 14 samples, only post-peak T cell repertoires were studied.

This clone occurred once. The target antigen is unknown. V was cut by 1 base and J by 7 bases, with 23 bases left in between. This CDR3 is built from 17 residues. Germline assignment: CDR1 SGHKS and CDR2 YYEKEE (reference sequence). Produced via immunoSEQ multiplex PCR; TCRdb's table is partial and in-frame only. The table lists fewer than 200,000 clones, 85% to 90% of them singletons. The receptor comes from an adult who received the AZD1222 COVID-19 vaccine. Sequencing used peripheral blood, obtained 28 days after the second AZD1222 dose. V usage is TRBV5-5 and J usage is TRBJ1-2; D possibly corresponds to TRBD1 (5 bases). CDR3: CASSLFAVGPVGGGYTF. CDR3 nucleotide sequence: TGTGCCAGCAGCTTGTTCGCAGTGGGGCCCGTTGGCGGTGGCTACACCTTC. Filled out from reference TRBV5-5 and TRBJ1-2, the complete variable domain reads DAGVTQSPTHLIKTRGQQVTLRCSPISGHKSVSWYQQVLGQGPQFIFQYYEKEERGRGNFPDRFSARQFPNYSSELNVNALLLGDSALYLCASSLFAVGPVGGGYTFGSGTRLTVV.